This is a list of T cell receptor beta chains from one sample in a study of blood T cell repertoires in COVID-19. Profiled with immunoSEQ multiplex PCR; TCRdb holds only in-frame clones, not every one. The top ten clones hold about 6% of a sample with approximately 260,000 clones, 87% of them seen once. Sequenced material: PBMCs or T cells enriched from blood (not recorded which). The receptors were gathered from a woman aged 25-40 years with acute COVID-19. The CDR3 runs from the conserved cysteine through the conserved F or W. Each record gives: J gene, V gene, D gene, clone size, CDR3 protein, CDR3 DNA. The D gene is left open where the match is weak. Where a row states a size, it is once, few, many or the class of an expanded clone; other rows omit it.

TRBJ1-2,TRBV6-2/TRBV6-3,TRBD1,.,CASSTLGTGFGYTF,TGTGCCAGCAGTACACTCGGGACAGGGTTTGGCTACACCTTC
TRBJ2-1,TRBV18,TRBD2,.,CASSPRGPAGAGNEQFF,TGTGCCAGCTCACCCCGGGGCCCAGCGGGAGCGGGTAATGAGCAGTTCTTC
TRBJ1-1,TRBV29-1,.,once,CSVAQGVNTEAFF,TGCAGCGTTGCCCAGGGTGTGAACACTGAAGCTTTCTTT
TRBJ1-5,TRBV19,.,.,CASSFGPGKDQPQHF,TGTGCCAGTAGTTTCGGCCCAGGTAAGGATCAGCCCCAGCATTTT
TRBJ1-2,TRBV27,TRBD1,once,CASSFGQAYGYTF,TGTGCCAGCAGTTTTGGACAGGCCTATGGCTACACCTTC
TRBJ1-1,TRBV28,TRBD1,.,CASSSGQGGVNTEAFF,TGTGCCAGCAGTTCAGGACAGGGCGGCGTGAACACTGAAGCTTTCTTT
TRBJ2-7,TRBV5-1,TRBD2,.,CASSLAPPGTSGSSYEQYF,TGCGCCAGCAGCTTGGCCCCACCTGGGACTAGCGGGAGCTCCTACGAGCAGTACTTC
TRBJ2-1,TRBV28,TRBD2,.,CASFSRGSSYNEQFF,TGTGCCAGCTTCTCACGCGGGAGCTCCTACAATGAGCAGTTCTTC
TRBJ1-5,TRBV6-5,.,.,CASSPTRTDNQPQHF,TGTGCCAGCAGCCCAACCCGGACTGACAATCAGCCCCAGCATTTT
TRBJ2-5,TRBV3-1/TRBV3-2,.,.,CASSRGLPGVQETQYF,TGTGCCAGCAGCCGGGGACTACCAGGGGTCCAAGAGACCCAGTACTTC
TRBJ2-3,TRBV29-1,TRBD2,once,CSVRTASGRDTQYF,TGCAGCGTTCGAACGGCTAGCGGGAGGGATACGCAGTATTTT
TRBJ1-1,TRBV3-1/TRBV3-2,.,.,CASSRTENTEAFF,TGTGCCAGCAGCCGGACAGAGAACACTGAAGCTTTCTTT
TRBJ2-2,TRBV28,.,.,CASRLYSTGELFF,TGTGCCAGCAGGCTCTACAGCACCGGGGAGCTGTTTTTT